Below, 18 T cell receptor beta chains from the same sample are listed, as sequenced in a study of blood T cell repertoires in COVID-19. Clones were read by immunoSEQ multiplex PCR, and TCRdb kept only the in-frame ones, dropping some. Among roughly 240,000 clones listed, roughly four fifths were seen once. The sample comprised peripheral blood. All receptors derive from an older woman with acute or convalescent COVID-19.

V and J are TRBV7-9 and TRBJ2-2; weak D call: TRBD1 (6 bases). V gave up 1 base and J gave up 7 bases, with 13 bases separating them. The germline V gene encodes CDR1 SEHNR and CDR2 FQNEAQ (reference sequence). The CDR3 loop spans 15 amino acids. The chain's CDR3 is CASSLERGSIGELFF. The CDR3 coding sequence is TGTGCCAGCAGCTTAGAGAGGGGGTCTATCGGGGAGCTGTTTTTT.

This clone came up a few times. The chain employs TRBV5-1 and TRBJ2-7; possible D gene TRBD2, 6 bases. The germline V gene has CDR1 SGHRS and CDR2 YFSETQ. Trimming removed 5 bases at V and 3 bases at J, with 15 bases between. CDR3 length: 14 amino acids. CDR3 amino acids: CASRPGGSHYEQYF. The CDR3 DNA follows: TGCGCCAGCAGACCTGGAGGGAGCCACTACGAGCAGTACTTC.

The genes are TRBV19 and TRBJ1-6; 8 nucleotides match TRBD1. Trimming cost V 5 bases and J 6 bases; bases outside gene matches: 6. The CDR3 totals 15 residues. Germline V CDR1 and CDR2: LNHDA, SQIVND (reference sequence). The CDR3 sequence is CASSFPGQVNSPLHF. The CDR3, as DNA: TGTGCCAGTAGTTTTCCGGGACAGGTTAATTCACCCCTCCACTTT.

The sample holds many counts of this clone. The chain recombines TRBV2 with TRBJ2-2; D is possibly TRBD1 (7 bases). The CDR3 runs 15 residues. Trimming pared 8 bases from V and 4 bases from J, leaving 17 bases between. Germline V gives CDR1 SNHLY, CDR2 FYNNEI. The CDR3 region is CASRTQGRITGELFF. In nucleotides, the CDR3 is TGTGCCAGCCGAACACAGGGGAGGATCACCGGGGAGCTGTTTTTT.

The chain links TRBV4-1 to TRBJ1-1; no clear D gene. Trimming stripped 3 bases from V and 4 bases from J, with 9 bases between. CDR1 and CDR2 from the germline V gene are MGHRA and YSYEKL. This CDR3 has 13 amino acids. CDR3 sequence reads: CASSHNRGTEAFF. DNA for the CDR3: TGCGCCAGCAGCCATAACCGGGGCACTGAAGCTTTCTTT.

The chain couples TRBV5-1 to TRBJ2-1; 8 bases line up with TRBD2. CDR1 and CDR2 (germline): SGHRS, YFSETQ. J gave up 8 bases and V 4 bases, and 14 bases lay outside the gene matches. The CDR3 runs to 16 residues. The CDR3 sequence is CASSIPGLGAQDEQFF. The CDR3 region has the DNA TGCGCCAGCAGCATTCCGGGACTAGGGGCTCAGGATGAGCAGTTCTTC.

V gene TRBV10-3 combines with J gene TRBJ2-7; maybe TRBD1 (5 bases). Germline V gene lookup returns CDR1 ENHRY and CDR2 SYGVKD. The CDR3 is made up of 11 amino acids. The ends were cut back, 6 bases at V and 4 bases at J, with 7 bases in the middle. CDR3 coding DNA: TGTGCCATCAGACAGGTTTACGAGCAGTACTTC. Encoded protein: CAIRQVYEQYF.

Worth noting for this clone: Additional DNA sequences in this sample encode the identical CDR3. The rearrangement uses TRBV6-5 and TRBJ1-1; D call uncertain. CDR3 length: 13 residues. V was pared by 6 bases and J by 0 bases, with 8 bases between. The V gene's germline CDR1 is MNHEY and CDR2 SVGAGI. CDR3 sequence reads: CASSPQVNTEAFF. The CDR3 DNA is TGTGCCAGCAGCCCACAAGTGAACACTGAAGCTTTCTTT.

In nucleotides, the CDR3 is TGTGCCACCAGTGAAGGGGGTCAAGAGACCCAGTACTTC. Protein sequence: CATSEGGQETQYF. The chain joins TRBV24-1 to TRBJ2-5, with D possibly matching TRBD1 (6 bases). V was trimmed by 4 bases and J by 2 bases, leaving 7 bases between them. Germline assignment: CDR1 KGHDR and CDR2 SFDVKD. This CDR3 is built from 13 residues.

The DNA for the CDR3 is TGTGCCAGCTCACCGCCTTCGGCAGGGTACGAGCAGTACTTC. This encodes CASSPPSAGYEQYF. The chain couples TRBV18 to TRBJ2-7; tentatively, D is TRBD1 (5 bases). V was cut by 3 bases and J by 4 bases, with 13 bases left in between. Germline V gene data show CDR1 as KGHSH and CDR2 as LQKENI. This CDR3 is built from 14 residues.

This sequence joins TRBV27 and TRBJ2-1; D is unclear. The CDR3 runs to 12 residues. Germline V gives CDR1 MNHEY, CDR2 SMNVEV (reference sequence). V shed 6 bases and J shed 3 bases, with 6 bases lying between them. CDR3 nucleotides: TGTGCCAGCAGCCCAGGCTACAATGAGCAGTTCTTC. Translated: CASSPGYNEQFF.

This clone occurred once. The chain uses TRBV27 and TRBJ1-2, with D maybe TRBD1 (6 bases). V was shortened by 5 bases and J by 8 bases, with 15 bases between the two germline ends. There are 13 residues in the CDR3. Per germline, CDR1 MNHEY and CDR2 SMNVEV (reference sequence). The CDR3 reads CASSQGPLGGYTF. The CDR3 DNA reads as TGTGCCAGCAGTCAGGGGCCCCTCGGGGGCTACACCTTC.

As DNA, the CDR3 is TGCAGTACCGACAGGGATGGCTACACCTTC. Protein sequence: CSTDRDGYTF. The gene calls are TRBV20-1 and TRBJ1-2; 7 bases fit TRBD1. Germline V lookup: CDR1 DFQATT, CDR2 SNEGSKA (reference sequence). CDR3 length equals 10 residues. The junction had 3 bases not matched to a gene; V was cut back by 8 bases and J by 6 bases.

The CDR3 DNA sequence: TGTGCCAGCAGCGTAATACGAGGGGGTTACAATGAGCAGTTCTTC. This gives the protein CASSVIRGGYNEQFF. J is TRBJ2-1 and V is TRBV9; tentative D call: TRBD1 (6 bases). V was shortened by 1 base and J by 4 bases, with 12 bases between the two germline ends. Germline-derived CDR1 and CDR2 are SGDLS and YYNGEE. This CDR3 has 15 residues.

The V call is TRBV4-3, the J call TRBJ1-2; 7 nucleotides line up with TRBD1. This CDR3 has 14 residues. Germline CDR1 reads LGHNA; CDR2 reads YSLEER. V gave up 1 base and J gave up 4 bases; unmatched junction bases: 3. The CDR3 loop is CASSQGQGVYGYTF. CDR3 in DNA: TGCGCCAGCAGCCAAGGACAGGGAGTCTATGGCTACACCTTC.

The chain is built from TRBV27 and TRBJ1-4; maybe TRBD1 (6 bases). Trimming shortened V by 6 bases and J by 7 bases, and 15 bases separated the two germline ends. The CDR3 runs to 14 residues. Looked up from germline, CDR1 is MNHEY and CDR2 is SMNVEV (reference sequence). CDR3 bases: TGTGCCAGCAGATCCAGGGGAGAGGGTGAAAAACTGTTTTTT. Translated: CASRSRGEGEKLFF.

This clone was recorded a few times. The rearrangement joins TRBV27 to TRBJ1-2; D is perhaps TRBD1 (6 bases). Trimming stripped 0 bases from V and 0 bases from J, with 11 bases between. Germline CDR1 reads MNHEY; CDR2 reads SMNVEV (reference sequence). The CDR3 has 16 amino acids. Here the CDR3 DNA reads TGTGCCAGCAGTTTATCGGCAGGGGACGCTAACTATGGCTACACCTTC. It translates to CASSLSAGDANYGYTF.

This chain links TRBV11-3 with TRBJ2-7; tentatively, D is TRBD1 (5 bases). The germline gives CDR1 SGHNT, CDR2 YENEEA. The CDR3 spans 15 residues. V was shortened by 3 bases and J by 2 bases, with 14 bases between the two germline ends. The CDR3, as DNA: TGTGCCAGCAGCTTCCGGGCAGGGCTCGCCTACGAGCAGTACTTC. Amino acids: CASSFRAGLAYEQYF.